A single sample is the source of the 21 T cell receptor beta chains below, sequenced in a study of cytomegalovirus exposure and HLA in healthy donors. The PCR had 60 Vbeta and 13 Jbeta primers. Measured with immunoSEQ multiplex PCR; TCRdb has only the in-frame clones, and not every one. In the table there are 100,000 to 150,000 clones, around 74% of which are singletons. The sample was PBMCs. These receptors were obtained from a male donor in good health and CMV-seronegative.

Here the CDR3 DNA reads TGTGCCAGTAGGAGCGGACAGGCCCTCTATGGCTACACCTTC. Residues: CASRSGQALYGYTF. V usage is TRBV19 and J usage is TRBJ1-2; 7 bases fit TRBD1. The V segment lost 6 bases and the J segment 4 bases; nucleotides outside the gene matches: 8. CDR1 and CDR2 from the germline V gene are LNHDA and SQIVND (reference sequence). The CDR3 extends over 14 amino acids.

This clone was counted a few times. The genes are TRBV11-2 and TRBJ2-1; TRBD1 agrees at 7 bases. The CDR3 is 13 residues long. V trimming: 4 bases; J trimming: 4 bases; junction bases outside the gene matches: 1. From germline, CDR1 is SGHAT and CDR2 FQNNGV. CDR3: CASSSTGYNEQFF. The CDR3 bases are TGTGCCAGCAGCTCGACAGGGTACAATGAGCAGTTCTTC.

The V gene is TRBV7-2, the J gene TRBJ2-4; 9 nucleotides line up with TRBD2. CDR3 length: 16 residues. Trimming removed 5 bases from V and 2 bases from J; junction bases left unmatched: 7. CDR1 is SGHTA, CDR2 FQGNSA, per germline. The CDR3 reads CASSLPSGMTKNIQYF. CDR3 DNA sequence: TGTGCCAGCAGCCTCCCTAGCGGGATGACCAAAAACATTCAGTACTTC. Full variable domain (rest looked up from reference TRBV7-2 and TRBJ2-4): GAGVSQSPSNKVTEKGKDVELRCDPISGHTALYWYRQSLGQGLEFLIYFQGNSAPDKSGLPSDRFSAERTGGSVSTLTIQRTQQEDSAVYLCASSLPSGMTKNIQYFGAGTRLSVL.

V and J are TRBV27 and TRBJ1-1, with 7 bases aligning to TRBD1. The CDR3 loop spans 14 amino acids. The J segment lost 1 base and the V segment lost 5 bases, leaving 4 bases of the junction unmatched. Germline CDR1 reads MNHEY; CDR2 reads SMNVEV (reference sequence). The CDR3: CASSRGQQNTEAFF. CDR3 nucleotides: TGTGCCAGCAGTAGGGGACAGCAGAACACTGAAGCTTTCTTT.

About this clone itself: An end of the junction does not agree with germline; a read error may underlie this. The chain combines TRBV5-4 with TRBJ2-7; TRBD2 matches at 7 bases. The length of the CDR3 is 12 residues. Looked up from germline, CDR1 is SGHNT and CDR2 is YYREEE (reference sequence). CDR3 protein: CASSPGGGPPTF. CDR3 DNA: TGTGCCAGCAGCCCGGGCGGGGGACCTCCGACGTTC.

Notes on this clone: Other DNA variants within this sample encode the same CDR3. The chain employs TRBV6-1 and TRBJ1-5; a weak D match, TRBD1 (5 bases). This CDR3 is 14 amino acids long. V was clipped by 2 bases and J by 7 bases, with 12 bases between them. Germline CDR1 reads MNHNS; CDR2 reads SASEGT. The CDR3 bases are TGTGCCAGCAGTGAAAGTCCAGGGTTCCAGCCCCAGCATTTT. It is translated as CASSESPGFQPQHF.

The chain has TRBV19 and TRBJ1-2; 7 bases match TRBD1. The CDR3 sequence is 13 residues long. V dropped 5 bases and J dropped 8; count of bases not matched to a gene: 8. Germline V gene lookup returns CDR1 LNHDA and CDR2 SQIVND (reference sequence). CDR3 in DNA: TGTGCCAGTAGTGCCGACAGGGCTGGGGGCTACACCTTC. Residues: CASSADRAGGYTF.

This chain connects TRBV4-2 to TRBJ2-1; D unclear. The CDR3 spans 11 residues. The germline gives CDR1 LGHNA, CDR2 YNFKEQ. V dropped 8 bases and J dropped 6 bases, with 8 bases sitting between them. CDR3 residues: CASAWANEQFF. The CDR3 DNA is TGTGCCAGCGCTTGGGCCAATGAGCAGTTCTTC.

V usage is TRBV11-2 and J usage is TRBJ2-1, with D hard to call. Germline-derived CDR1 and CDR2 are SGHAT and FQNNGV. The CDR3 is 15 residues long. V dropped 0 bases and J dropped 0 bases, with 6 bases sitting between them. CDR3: CASSLEVASYNEQFF. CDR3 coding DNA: TGTGCCAGCAGCTTAGAAGTAGCCTCCTACAATGAGCAGTTCTTC.

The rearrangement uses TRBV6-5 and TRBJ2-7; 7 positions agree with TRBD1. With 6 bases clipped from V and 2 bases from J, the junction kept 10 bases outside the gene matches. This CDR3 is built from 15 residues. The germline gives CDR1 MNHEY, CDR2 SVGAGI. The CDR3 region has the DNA TGTGCCAGCAGATACGGGACAGCGACCACCTACGAGCAGTACTTC. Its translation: CASRYGTATTYEQYF.

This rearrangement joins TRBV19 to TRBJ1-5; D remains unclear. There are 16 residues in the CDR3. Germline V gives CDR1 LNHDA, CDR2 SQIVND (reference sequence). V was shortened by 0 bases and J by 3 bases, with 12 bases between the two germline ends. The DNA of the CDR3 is TGTGCCAGTAGTATAGATGGTCCACACCTCAATCAGCCCCAGCATTTT. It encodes CASSIDGPHLNQPQHF.

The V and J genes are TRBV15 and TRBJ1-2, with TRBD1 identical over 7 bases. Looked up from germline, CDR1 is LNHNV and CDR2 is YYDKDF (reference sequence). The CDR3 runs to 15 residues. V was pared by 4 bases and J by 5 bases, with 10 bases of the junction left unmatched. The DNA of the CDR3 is TGTGCCACCAGCATATCGGGACAGCGCTATTATGGCTACACCTTC. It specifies CATSISGQRYYGYTF.

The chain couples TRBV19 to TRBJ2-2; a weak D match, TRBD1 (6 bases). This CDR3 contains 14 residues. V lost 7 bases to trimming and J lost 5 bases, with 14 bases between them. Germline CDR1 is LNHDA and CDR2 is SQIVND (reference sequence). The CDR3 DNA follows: TGTGCCAGTAAAGCAGGGGCTCGGACCGGGGAGCTGTTTTTT. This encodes CASKAGARTGELFF.

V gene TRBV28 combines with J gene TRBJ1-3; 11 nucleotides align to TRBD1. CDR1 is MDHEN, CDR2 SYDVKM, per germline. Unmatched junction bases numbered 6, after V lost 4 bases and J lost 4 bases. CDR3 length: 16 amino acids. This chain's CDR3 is CASSSSGQGEGNTIYF. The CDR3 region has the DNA TGTGCCAGCAGTTCATCGGGACAGGGGGAAGGAAACACCATATATTTT.

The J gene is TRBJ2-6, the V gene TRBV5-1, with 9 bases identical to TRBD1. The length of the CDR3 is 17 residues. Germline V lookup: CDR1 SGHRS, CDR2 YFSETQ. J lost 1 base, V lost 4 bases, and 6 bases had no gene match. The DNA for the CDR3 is TGCGCCAGCAGCCCTGTGGACAGGGGATCTGGGGCCAACGTCCTGACTTTC. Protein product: CASSPVDRGSGANVLTF. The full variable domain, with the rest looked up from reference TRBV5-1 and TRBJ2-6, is KAGVTQTPRYLIKTRGQQVTLSCSPISGHRSVSWYQQTPGQGLQFLFEYFSETQRNKGNFPGRFSGRQFSNSRSEMNVSTLELGDSALYLCASSPVDRGSGANVLTFGAGSRLTVL.

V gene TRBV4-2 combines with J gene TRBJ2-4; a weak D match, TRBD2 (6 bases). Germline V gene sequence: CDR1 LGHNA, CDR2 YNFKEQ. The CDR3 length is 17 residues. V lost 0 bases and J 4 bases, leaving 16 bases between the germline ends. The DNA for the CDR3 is TGTGCCAGCAGCCAAGATCGGACAACGGGGGAGAAAAACATTCAGTACTTC. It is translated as CASSQDRTTGEKNIQYF.

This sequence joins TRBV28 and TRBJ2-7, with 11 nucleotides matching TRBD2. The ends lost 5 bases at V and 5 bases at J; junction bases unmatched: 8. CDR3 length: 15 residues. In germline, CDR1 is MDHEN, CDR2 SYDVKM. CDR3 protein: CASSVAGGPIHEQYF. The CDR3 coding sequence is TGTGCCAGCAGTGTAGCGGGAGGGCCCATCCACGAGCAGTACTTC.

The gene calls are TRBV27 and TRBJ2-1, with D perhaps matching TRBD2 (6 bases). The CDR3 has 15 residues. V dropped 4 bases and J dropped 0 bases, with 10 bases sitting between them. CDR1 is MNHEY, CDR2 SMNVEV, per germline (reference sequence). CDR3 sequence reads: CASSSLGGSYNEQFF. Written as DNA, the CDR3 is TGTGCCAGCAGTTCCCTGGGGGGCTCCTACAATGAGCAGTTCTTC.

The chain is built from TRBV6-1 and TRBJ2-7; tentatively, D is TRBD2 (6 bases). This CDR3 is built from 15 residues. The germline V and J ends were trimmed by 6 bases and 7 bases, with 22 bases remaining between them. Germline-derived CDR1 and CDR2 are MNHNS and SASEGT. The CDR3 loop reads CASRTGTDLTWEQYF. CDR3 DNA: TGTGCCAGCAGAACCGGGACTGATCTTACGTGGGAGCAGTACTTC.

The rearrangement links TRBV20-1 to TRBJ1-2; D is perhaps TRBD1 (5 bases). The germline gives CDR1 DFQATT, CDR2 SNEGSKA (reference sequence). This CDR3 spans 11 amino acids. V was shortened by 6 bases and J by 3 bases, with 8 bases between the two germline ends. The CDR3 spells CSAGTDYGYTF. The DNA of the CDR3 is TGCAGTGCCGGGACTGACTATGGCTACACCTTC.

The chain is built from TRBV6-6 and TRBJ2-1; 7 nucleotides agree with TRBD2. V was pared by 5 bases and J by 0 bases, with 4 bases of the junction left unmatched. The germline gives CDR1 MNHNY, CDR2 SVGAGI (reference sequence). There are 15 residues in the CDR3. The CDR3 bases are TGTGCCAGCAGTCGGGACTACTCCTCCTACAATGAGCAGTTCTTC. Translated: CASSRDYSSYNEQFF.